This TCR beta chain was retrieved from a study of Graves' ophthalmopathy and Graves' hyperthyroidism. Notes on the study in general: In blood, most expanded thyroid clonotypes above 0.001 frequency were also detected.

This clonotype has a count of ten or more. The antigen is unknown. For repertoire sequencing, the TCR beta CDR3 regions were amplified from RNA transcripts. HTBI primers were used in a first-round RT-PCR, which preceded a second-round multiplex PCR. One entry per CDR3 protein, called by TCRdb with MiXCR from the multiplex PCR reads. Of under 250,000 distinct CDR3 sequences listed, 20% to 25% are singletons. Germline V CDR1 and CDR2: SGHTA, FQGNSA. J was trimmed by 2 bases and V by 0 bases; bases with no gene match: 8. This CDR3 has 17 amino acids. The diagnosis combined clinical symptoms, thyroxine, TRAb, thyroid ultrasound and orbital computed tomography scans.

This receptor was identified in a woman aged 45-60 years with Graves' ophthalmopathy. This sequence joins TRBV7-2 and TRBJ2-7; 9 positions agree with TRBD1. The specimen sequenced was peripheral blood. The CDR3 region is CASSLAAPWTGAYEQYF. The CDR3 DNA reads TGTGCCAGCAGCTTAGCGGCTCCTTGGACAGGGGCCTACGAGCAGTACTTC.